A single sample is the source of the 18 T cell receptor beta chains below, sequenced in a study of blood T cell dynamics during melanoma immunotherapy. Time point here: pre-treatment baseline. Sequencing used immunoSEQ multiplex PCR; TCRdb keeps in-frame clones, though not all of them. Of 10,000 or so clones in the sample, around nine tenths were seen once. The source was blood, collected from a patient treated with checkpoint blockade. These receptors all come from a human donor with melanoma.

A few counts support this clone. This chain connects TRBV5-1 to TRBJ1-1; weak D call: TRBD1 (6 bases). CDR1 and CDR2 (germline): SGHRS, YFSETQ. V was shortened by 3 bases and J by 3 bases, with 12 bases between the two germline ends. This CDR3 is built from 14 residues. CDR3 nucleotide sequence: TGCGCCAGCAGCTGGATGACAGGTGACACTGAAGCTTTCTTT. Protein: CASSWMTGDTEAFF.

The chain couples TRBV18 to TRBJ2-3; 11 nucleotides agree with TRBD2. The CDR3 extends over 16 amino acids. Germline loops: CDR1 KGHSH, CDR2 LQKENI. The J segment lost 1 base and the V segment lost 6 bases, leaving 6 bases of the junction unmatched. The CDR3 bases are TGTGCCAGCTCCTCCGTAGCGGGAGGGGGCACAGATACGCAGTATTTT. Translated: CASSSVAGGGTDTQYF.

This chain links TRBV5-5 with TRBJ2-7; 9 positions match TRBD1. Germline CDR1 SGHKS, CDR2 YYEKEE (reference sequence). J gave up 4 bases and V 4 bases, and 9 bases lay outside the gene matches. This CDR3 region has 15 residues. CDR3 in DNA: TGTGCCAGCAGCCTGCTCGGACAGGGGACTTACGAGCAGTACTTC. This sequence encodes CASSLLGQGTYEQYF.

The V and J genes are TRBV5-6 and TRBJ1-3, with D uncertain. Per germline, CDR1 SGHDT and CDR2 YYEEEE. The CDR3 contains 15 residues. The germline V and J ends were trimmed by 4 bases and 0 bases, with 11 bases remaining between them. The CDR3 DNA follows: TGTGCCAGCAGCCTCCCTCCCCCCTCTGGAAACACCATATATTTT. Translating gives CASSLPPPSGNTIYF.

This chain uses TRBV27 with TRBJ1-1; possible D gene TRBD1, 6 bases. Trimming removed 7 bases from V and 7 bases from J, with 22 bases in between. The CDR3 sequence is 15 residues long. From germline, CDR1 is MNHEY and CDR2 SMNVEV (reference sequence). CDR3 region: CASMGIGGKKGEAFF. In DNA, the CDR3 is TGTGCCAGCATGGGTATAGGGGGAAAAAAGGGTGAAGCTTTCTTT.

The chain uses TRBV7-2 and TRBJ2-5; D may be TRBD2 (6 bases). The DNA end is more similar to TRBJ2-7, so the J call may be wrong. CDR1 and CDR2 from the germline V gene are SGHTA and FQGNSA. This CDR3 region has 15 residues. DNA for the CDR3: TGTGCCAGCAGCCAATCTAGCGTGAGCTCCTACGAGCAGTACTTC. This encodes CASSQSSVSSYEQYF.

The chain joins TRBV28 to TRBJ2-5, with D unresolved. V lost 6 bases, J lost 7 bases, and 9 bases lay in between. The CDR3 spans 11 residues. Germline CDR1 reads MDHEN; CDR2 reads SYDVKM. This CDR3 reads CASRSGRTQYF. CDR3 DNA: TGTGCCAGCAGATCCGGTCGGACCCAGTACTTC.

V is TRBV28 and J is TRBJ2-2; either TRBD1 or TRBD2 may fit D (6 bases each). Germline V gene lookup returns CDR1 MDHEN and CDR2 SYDVKM. This CDR3 is built from 15 residues. Trimming took 3 bases from V and 3 from J, leaving 11 bases between them. The CDR3 sequence: CASSFRGGDTGELFF. The CDR3, as DNA: TGTGCCAGCAGTTTCAGGGGAGGTGACACCGGGGAGCTGTTTTTT.

The chain joins TRBV29-1 to TRBJ2-7; 7 positions match TRBD2. The CDR3 runs to 11 residues. The V gene's germline CDR1 is SQVTM and CDR2 ANQGSEA. V shed 6 bases, J shed 6 bases, and the junction held 5 bases outside the gene matches. The CDR3 protein is CSVGGLGEQYF. The CDR3 DNA follows: TGCAGCGTGGGGGGGTTGGGCGAGCAGTACTTC.

V and J are TRBV7-9 and TRBJ2-5; 7 bases line up with TRBD2. The V and J ends lost 4 bases and 5 bases, in that order; junction bases with no gene match: 7. This CDR3 is built from 14 residues. Germline V CDR1 and CDR2: SEHNR, FQNEAQ (reference sequence). The CDR3 nucleotides are TGTGCCAGCAGCTCCCCGACTAGCCTGGAGACCCAGTACTTC. Protein: CASSSPTSLETQYF.

The V call is TRBV5-6, the J call TRBJ2-1; TRBD2 aligns across 7 bases. Germline V CDR1 and CDR2: SGHDT, YYEEEE. V trimming: 0 bases; J trimming: 4 bases; junction bases outside the gene matches: 7. CDR3 length: 16 amino acids. As DNA, the CDR3 is TGTGCCAGCAGCTTGGAAACCGCGGGAGCATACAATGAGCAGTTCTTC. This sequence encodes CASSLETAGAYNEQFF. The full variable domain, rest sourced from reference TRBV5-6 and TRBJ2-1, is DAGVTQSPTHLIKTRGQQVTLRCSPKSGHDTVSWYQQALGQGPQFIFQYYEEEERQRGNFPDRFSGHQFPNYSSELNVNALLLGDSALYLCASSLETAGAYNEQFFGPGTRLTVL.

The CDR3 nucleotides read TGTGCCAGCACCCGAAGCCAGAGCGAGGCTTTCTTT. Its protein product is CASTRSQSEAFF. The V gene is TRBV25-1, the J gene TRBJ1-1; D is uncertain. Deletions cut 7 bases from V and 11 bases from J, with 17 bases between. The length of the CDR3 is 12 residues. The germline gives CDR1 MGHDK, CDR2 SYGVNS.

J is TRBJ1-5 and V is TRBV19; D is perhaps TRBD1 (5 bases). CDR1 and CDR2 from the germline V gene are LNHDA and SQIVND (reference sequence). With 2 bases removed from V and 4 bases from J, the gap between germline ends came to 15 bases. The CDR3 runs 16 residues. The CDR3, as DNA: TGTGCCAGTAGTATATATTTCCCTCGGGGGAATCAGCCCCAGCATTTT. Translated: CASSIYFPRGNQPQHF.

The CDR3 coding sequence is TGTGCCAGCACAGGGGACATCGAGACCCAGTACTTC. Protein: CASTGDIETQYF. The chain uses TRBV6-1 and TRBJ2-5, with a weak D call TRBD1 (6 bases). Trimming took 7 bases from V and 5 from J, leaving 11 bases between them. CDR3 length: 12 residues. Germline CDR1 MNHNS, CDR2 SASEGT.

The chain couples TRBV19 to TRBJ1-2; D is unresolved. Germline V gene lookup returns CDR1 LNHDA and CDR2 SQIVND (reference sequence). The CDR3 spans 13 residues. The V gene lost 4 bases and the J gene lost 5 bases, with 11 bases spanning the gap. For the CDR3, the DNA is TGTGCCAGTAGTACGGACGGAGTATATGGCTACACCTTC. Its protein is CASSTDGVYGYTF. The full variable domain, rest sourced from reference TRBV19 and TRBJ1-2, is DGGITQSPKYLFRKEGQNVTLSCEQNLNHDAMYWYRQDPGQGLRLIYYSQIVNDFQKGDIAEGYSVSREKKESFPLTVTSAQKNPTAFYLCASSTDGVYGYTFGSGTRLTVV.

V is TRBV2 and J is TRBJ1-4; a possible D gene is TRBD1 (6 bases). The CDR3 loop spans 14 amino acids. CDR1 and CDR2 from the germline V gene are SNHLY and FYNNEI. Trimming took 3 bases from V and 7 from J, leaving 12 bases between them. DNA of the CDR3: TGTGCCAGCAGTGATAAGGGGGGGGTTGAAAAACTGTTTTTT. This gives the protein CASSDKGGVEKLFF.

V and J are TRBV2 and TRBJ2-1, with TRBD2 identical over 8 bases. The CDR3 sequence is 17 residues long. Germline assignment: CDR1 SNHLY and CDR2 FYNNEI. Unmatched junction bases numbered 9, after V lost 0 bases and J lost 5 bases. The CDR3 sequence: CASSEALWAGGDNEQFF. CDR3 DNA: TGTGCCAGCAGTGAAGCGCTATGGGCGGGAGGCGACAATGAGCAGTTCTTC.

With regard to this clone: A much larger clone lies one base from this, so it may be a read error. This chain uses TRBV7-2 with TRBJ2-5; 10 bases fit TRBD1. V shed 5 bases and J 4 bases; nucleotides not matched to a gene: 1. This CDR3 region has 13 residues. Germline-derived CDR1 and CDR2 are SGHTA and FQGNSA. The CDR3 region is CASSRDRGETQYF. The CDR3 DNA follows: TGTGCCAGCAGCCGGGACAGGGGAGAGACCCAGTACTTC. Based on the CDR3 plus reference TRBV7-2 and TRBJ2-5, the full variable domain is GAGVSQSPSNKVTEKGKDVELRCDPISGHTALYWYRQSLGQGLEFLIYFQGNSAPDKSGLPSDRFSAERTGGSVSTLTIQRTQQEDSAVYLCASSRDRGETQYFGPGTRLLVL.